A selection of T cell receptor beta chains follows, all from one sample in a study of blood T cell repertoires in COVID-19. Profiled with immunoSEQ multiplex PCR; TCRdb holds only in-frame clones, not every one. The sample contains 150,000 or so clones, approximately 83% of which appear only once. Sequenced material: PBMCs or T cells enriched from blood (not recorded which). These receptors were taken from a man aged 50-59 years who had recovered from COVID-19. CDR3s include the opening cysteine and the closing phenylalanine or tryptophan. Fields, in order: clone size, J gene, V gene, D gene, CDR3 DNA, CDR3 protein. The D gene is left open where the match is weak. A clone size is listed for some rows: how often the clone was seen (once, few, many), or a class if it is expanded.

>.|TRBJ1-1|TRBV5-6|TRBD1
TGTGCCAGCAGCTTGGTGGACAGGGCCTCTGAAGCTTTCTTT
CASSLVDRASEAFF
>.|TRBJ1-2|TRBV30|.
TGTGCCTGGACCCCCGGGGGGTCGAACTATGGCTACACCTTC
CAWTPGGSNYGYTF
>.|TRBJ2-1|TRBV7-9|TRBD2
TGTGCCAGCAGCCCACTGGGACTAGCGGGGGTAAGGAATGAGCAGTTCTTC
CASSPLGLAGVRNEQFF
>.|TRBJ1-4|TRBV12-1|.
TGTGCCAGCAGCCTCCGCAGGGGGAAGGGTGAAAAACTGTTTTTT
CASSLRRGKGEKLFF
>.|TRBJ1-5|TRBV7-9|.
TGTGCCAGCAGGAGGACAGATAGCAATCAGCCCCAGCATTTT
CASRRTDSNQPQHF
>.|TRBJ2-7|TRBV24-1|.
TGTGCCACCACCTATAGCGGTCAATCCTACGAGCAGTACTTC
CATTYSGQSYEQYF
>.|TRBJ1-6|TRBV29-1|TRBD1
TGCAGCGCAGGGACAGGGAATTCACCCCTCCACTTT
CSAGTGNSPLHF
>.|TRBJ1-1|TRBV27|TRBD1
TGTGCCAGCGGGGACAGGGTCCGAGGTCGAGCTTTCTTT
CASGDRVRGRAFF
>once|TRBJ1-2|TRBV6-5|.
TGTGCCAGCAGTCTATGGGAGGGAGATTGGAGTGGCTACACCTTC
CASSLWEGDWSGYTF
>.|TRBJ1-1|TRBV5-6|.
TGTGCCAGCAGCTTGGATAACAGGGTGAACACTGAAGCTTTCTTT
CASSLDNRVNTEAFF
>.|TRBJ1-3|TRBV7-9|TRBD1
TGTGCCAGCAGCCTGGACGGGACAGTCCCGGACACCATATATTTT
CASSLDGTVPDTIYF
>.|TRBJ1-5|TRBV27|TRBD1
TGTGCCAGCAGTTCCCGACAGGGTGTAAGCAATCAGCCCCAGCATTTT
CASSSRQGVSNQPQHF
>.|TRBJ2-1|TRBV27|TRBD1
TGTGCCACCCGTCCCCAGGGGGCCGTCGGTAATGAGCAGTTCTTC
CATRPQGAVGNEQFF
>once|TRBJ2-5|TRBV7-2|.
TGTGCCAGCAATTCAGGGGCCAAAGAGACCCAGTACTTC
CASNSGAKETQYF
>.|TRBJ1-4|TRBV11-2|TRBD1
TGTGCCAGCAGCTTAGGGACAGGGGGTAATGAAAAACTGTTTTTT
CASSLGTGGNEKLFF
>.|TRBJ1-1|TRBV19|TRBD1
TGTGCCAGTAGACTGCAGGGGGGAGGCACTGAAGCTTTCTTT
CASRLQGGGTEAFF
>.|TRBJ1-1|TRBV12-3/TRBV12-4|.
TGTGCCAGCGGCAGGAACACTGAAGCTTTCTTT
CASGRNTEAFF
>.|TRBJ1-2|TRBV5-1|.
TGCGCCAGCAGCTTGGGGGAGGGGTCATTCGATGGCTACACCTTC
CASSLGEGSFDGYTF
>.|TRBJ1-1|TRBV7-9|.
TGTGCCAGCAGCCCTGGTAGGGGGACAGCTTTCTTT
CASSPGRGTAFF
>.|TRBJ2-2|TRBV5-1|TRBD1
TGCGCCAGCAGCTTGGTTCAGGGGGATATTCCCGGGGAGCTGTTTTTT
CASSLVQGDIPGELFF
>.|TRBJ1-1|TRBV2|.
TGTGCCAGCAGTGGTCAGTTGAACACTGAAGCTTTCTTT
CASSGQLNTEAFF
>.|TRBJ2-1|TRBV2|TRBD1
TGTGCCAGCAGTGAAGGGGGGACAGGGGGCATTAGCTCCTACAATGAGCAGTTCTTC
CASSEGGTGGISSYNEQFF
>.|TRBJ2-2|TRBV6-5|.
TGTGCCAGCAGTTACTCGGCCAGGGGAACCGGGGAGCTGTTTTTT
CASSYSARGTGELFF
>.|TRBJ2-1|TRBV9|.
TGTGCCAGCAGCGTAGAGGAGTTGGCGGGCAATGAGCAGTTCTTC
CASSVEELAGNEQFF
>.|TRBJ1-3|TRBV5-4|.
TGTGCCAGCAGCTTGGGAGGGCGAACTGGAAACACCATATATTTT
CASSLGGRTGNTIYF
>.|TRBJ1-6|TRBV4-1|TRBD1
TGCGCCAGCAGCCAACCGGTCAGGGGGCTTTCACCCCTCCACTTT
CASSQPVRGLSPLHF
>.|TRBJ1-3|TRBV6-5|.
TGTGCCGGAGCGACAGGAAGCTCTGGAAACACCATATATTTT
CAGATGSSGNTIYF